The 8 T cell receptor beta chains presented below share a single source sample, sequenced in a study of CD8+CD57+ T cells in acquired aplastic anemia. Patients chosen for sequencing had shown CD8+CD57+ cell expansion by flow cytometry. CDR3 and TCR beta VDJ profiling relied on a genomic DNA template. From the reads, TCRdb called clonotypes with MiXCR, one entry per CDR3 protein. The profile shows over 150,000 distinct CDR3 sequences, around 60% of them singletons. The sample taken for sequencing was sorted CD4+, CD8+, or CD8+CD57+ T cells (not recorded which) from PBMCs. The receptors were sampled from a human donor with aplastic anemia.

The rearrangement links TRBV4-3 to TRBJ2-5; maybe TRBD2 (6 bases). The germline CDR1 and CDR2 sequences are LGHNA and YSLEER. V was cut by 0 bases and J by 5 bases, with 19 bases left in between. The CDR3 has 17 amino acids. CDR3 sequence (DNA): TGCGCCAGCAGCCAAGATGGTTCTCTAGCGAGTGGGGAGACCCAGTACTTC. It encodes CASSQDGSLASGETQYF.

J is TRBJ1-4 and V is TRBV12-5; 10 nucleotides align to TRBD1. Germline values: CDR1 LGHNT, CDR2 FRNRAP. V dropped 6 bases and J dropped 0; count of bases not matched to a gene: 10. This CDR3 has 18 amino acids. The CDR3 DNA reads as TGTGCTAGTGGACAAGACAGGGGGCCCACCTCAACTAATGAAAAACTGTTTTTT. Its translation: CASGQDRGPTSTNEKLFF.

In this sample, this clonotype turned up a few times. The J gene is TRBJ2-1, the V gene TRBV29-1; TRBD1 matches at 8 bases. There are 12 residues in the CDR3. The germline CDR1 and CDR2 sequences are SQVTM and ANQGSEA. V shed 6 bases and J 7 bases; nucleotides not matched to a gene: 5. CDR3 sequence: CSVADRGNEQFF. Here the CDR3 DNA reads TGCAGCGTAGCCGACAGGGGAAATGAGCAGTTCTTC.

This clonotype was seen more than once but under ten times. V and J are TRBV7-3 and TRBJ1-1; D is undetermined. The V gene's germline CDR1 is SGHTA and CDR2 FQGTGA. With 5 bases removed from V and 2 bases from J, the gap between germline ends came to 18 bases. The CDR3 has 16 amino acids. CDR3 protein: CASSQTNDWGNTEAFF. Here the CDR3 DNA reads TGTGCCAGCAGCCAAACTAACGATTGGGGAAACACTGAAGCTTTCTTT.

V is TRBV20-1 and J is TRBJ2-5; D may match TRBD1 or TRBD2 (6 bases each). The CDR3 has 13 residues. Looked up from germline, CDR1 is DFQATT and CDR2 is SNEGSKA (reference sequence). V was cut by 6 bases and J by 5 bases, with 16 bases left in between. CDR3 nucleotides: TGCAGTGCCTTGTGGGGGGCGCTTGAGACCCAGTACTTC. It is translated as CSALWGALETQYF.

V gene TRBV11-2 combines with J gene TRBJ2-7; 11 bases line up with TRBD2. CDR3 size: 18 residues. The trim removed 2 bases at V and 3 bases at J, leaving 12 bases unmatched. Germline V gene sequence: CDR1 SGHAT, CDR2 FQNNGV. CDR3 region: CASSLYRQLAGAYYEQYF. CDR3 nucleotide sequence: TGTGCCAGCAGCTTATATCGACAACTAGCGGGGGCCTACTACGAGCAGTACTTC. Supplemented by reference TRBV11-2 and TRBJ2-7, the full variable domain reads EAGVAQSPRYKIIEKRQSVAFWCNPISGHATLYWYQQILGQGPKLLIQFQNNGVVDDSQLPKDRFSAERLKGVDSTLKIQPAKLEDSAVYLCASSLYRQLAGAYYEQYFGPGTRLTVT.

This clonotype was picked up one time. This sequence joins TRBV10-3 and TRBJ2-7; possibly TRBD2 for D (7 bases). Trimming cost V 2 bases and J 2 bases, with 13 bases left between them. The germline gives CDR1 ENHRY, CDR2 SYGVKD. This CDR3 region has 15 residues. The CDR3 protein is CAISEALGGPYEQYF. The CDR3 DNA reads TGTGCCATCAGTGAGGCGCTCGGGGGGCCCTACGAGCAGTACTTC.

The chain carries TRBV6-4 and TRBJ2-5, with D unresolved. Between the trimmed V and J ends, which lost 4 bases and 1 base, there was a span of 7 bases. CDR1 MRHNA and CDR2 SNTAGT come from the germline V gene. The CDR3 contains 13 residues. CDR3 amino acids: CASSAYPQETQYF. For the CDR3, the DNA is TGTGCCAGCAGTGCGTATCCCCAAGAGACCCAGTACTTC.